This T cell receptor (beta chain) was captured in a study of cytomegalovirus exposure and HLA in healthy donors (dated by TCRdb to between 2016 and 2019). With respect to the entire study: An earlier analysis of several hundred of the donors reported around 280 Gb of sequence data and 117 million unique TCR beta sequences obtained from about 200 million T cells. Roughly 300 gigabases of sequencing data and roughly 81 million unique TCR sequences made up an early release that covered around 640 HLA-typed donors. Of the roughly 400 genotyped donors, about 84% fell in the genetic ancestry cluster associated with self-reported Caucasian donors. The study aimed to test whether signatures of past pathogen exposure could be identified by cataloging public T cell receptors. The study profiled the T cell repertoires of under 850 subjects by immunosequencing and related them to cytomegalovirus serostatus. Besides the first cohort of roughly 700 subjects, a separate validation cohort made up of roughly 120 different subjects was used. The study combined high-throughput TCR immunosequencing, statistical association of individual TCRs with disease status, and machine learning to predict cytomegalovirus infection status. To study patterns of TCR occurrence, a later analysis re-analyzed previously published TCR beta repertoires from hundreds of donors and added high-resolution HLA genotyping. Rather than drawing on any new phenotypic data, the later analysis identified candidate immune exposures from TCR beta sequences and the way those sequences occurred across donors. An earlier analysis of 450 to 750 of the donors used high-throughput TCR beta sequencing to judge whether each TCR beta V gene segment behaved as functional or pseudogenic. Donor age, sex, ethnicity and CMV serostatus were compiled together with the repertoire data. In a later genetic analysis, genome-wide SNP genotypes for about three fifths of the 666 donors were used, and that subset was treated as a discovery cohort. All discovery cohort repertoires had been generated using a single sequencing platform. HLA typing covered class I and class II loci at four-digit resolution. Typing coverage differed by locus: A, B, C, DRB1 and DQB1 were typed in roughly 629-630 donors, DQA1 in roughly 500, DPA1 in some 600, and DPB1 in just under 490. A handful of DR-DQ haplotypes were handled as single units for association and clustering because linkage in the cohort was strong. On average, roughly 240,000 unique TCR beta nucleotide sequences were sequenced per donor among 398 genotyped donors of the cohort, with roughly 18% of those sequences being non-productive. Overall study outcomes, separate from this receptor: A few of the identified cytomegalovirus-associated TCR beta chains were confirmed in vitro to be specific for cytomegalovirus antigens. A later genetic analysis associated a missense DCLRE1C variant with V-gene and J-gene trimming of TCR beta chains, and an independent cohort replicated the association. In both the original and validation cohorts, the classifier was reported to diagnose cytomegalovirus status with high specificity and sensitivity. Approximately 18 rarely observed V segments, including chromosome 9 orphons, were excluded from the earlier analysis of approximately 600 of the donors because counts were too low. Assigning TCR associations to individual alleles was difficult when HLA alleles, especially DR and DQ, strongly co-occurred. A later analysis found that most CMV-associated TCR beta chains appeared HLA-restricted, with HLA associations seemingly driven largely by CMV exposure. Compared with the 666-donor mean, donors in an Asian-associated ancestry cluster had fewer N-insertions in productive TCRs, according to a later genetic analysis. A cluster of highly shared sequence variants was judged likely to be a technical artifact of the sequencing pipeline. Linkage disequilibrium might explain the correlated functional status among segregating V segments, but an unknown experimental factor could not be ruled out. A later analysis found that TCR association rates varied across HLA loci, with DRB1 alleles showing the most associated TCRs and HLA-C alleles the fewest. A later analysis reported that several top co-occurrence clusters appeared linked to parvovirus B19, influenza, CMV and Epstein-Barr virus. Only TCR beta chains were sequenced in this cohort, and the absence of alpha or paired-chain data limited detectable features. Sequencing depth was assumed to be roughly uniform across donors in the presence/absence analyses, though that assumption may not hold. Across donors, most TCR sequences were observed very rarely, whereas some public TCRs were present in many individuals. A total of fewer than 200 TCR beta chains were listed by the study as associated with cytomegalovirus. Because HLA typing was unavailable for some donors at each locus, only the typed subset was used in association tests. Compared with equally common non-associated chains, HLA-associated TCR beta chains in a later analysis were more clonally expanded and had lower generation probabilities. According to the authors, the approach could potentially be generalized to other disease states and immunological phenotypes. Some IMGT-functional V segments, including TRBV6-2 and TRBV6-3, could not be told apart with the 87-base-pair reads, so those segments were excluded. A further reported finding was that TCR beta sequences accurately predicted the HLA-A and HLA-B alleles for most subjects in the first cohort. In a later analysis, around 17,000 TCR beta sequences were associated with specific HLA alleles at a false discovery rate of 0.05. CMV serostatus was the only immune exposure information available for the cohort. An earlier analysis of approximately 530 of the donors showed that most TCR beta V segments appeared in productive rearrangements either about 87% or about 30% of the time, which broadly matched IMGT annotations.

The library was prepared using the immunoSEQ multiplex PCR assay. For the multiplex PCR, a mixture combining 60 forward primers for TCR Vbeta segments and 13 reverse primers for TCR Jbeta segments was used. The CDR3 region of rearranged TCR beta genes was amplified from genomic DNA by a multiplex PCR assay. The amplified TCR beta libraries were sequenced on the Illumina HiSeq System as 87-base-pair reads. The authors' analysis ran thus. Across the 670 or so repertoires, a later analysis counted approximately 75 million unique TCR beta chains, roughly 11 million of which were shared by at least two donors. Raw reads were error-corrected and collapsed into unique sequences by a nearest-neighbor algorithm in which closely related sequences were merged to remove PCR and sequencing errors. To assign V, D and J gene segments, CDR3 sequences were aligned to IMGT reference sequences. For a sequence to be retained, at least a six-nucleotide match to both a V gene segment and a J gene segment was required. A rearrangement was called productive if the CDR3 had no stop codons and remained in frame with V and J, and every other rearrangement was called non-productive. Following IMGT convention, CDR3 was defined as the stretch from the second conserved V-encoded cysteine to the conserved J-encoded phenylalanine. The earlier analysis of about 570 of the donors excluded any sequence lacking an unambiguous match to a single V gene segment. In an earlier analysis of approximately 610 of the donors, V segments were called functional above 56.7% productive rearrangements and were called segregating when the between-donor standard deviation exceeded 5%. A statistical classification framework was built for diagnosing cytomegalovirus status from the catalog of TCR beta chain sequences. V and J gene assignment, in a later analysis, came from comparing TCR nucleotide sequences with IMGT/GENE-DB human TR gene sequences. A later analysis assigned CDR3 sequences and most-parsimonious VDJ recombination scenarios with the TCRdist pipeline. In a later analysis, every TCR beta chain was defined by the combination of its CDR3 amino acid sequence and its V-gene family, and reads without a unique V-gene family were dropped. As a way to deal with suspected cross-contamination and a sequencing artifact, a later analysis dropped over 550 nucleotide sequences that were highly shared and had low generation probability. For each public chain, a later analysis derived a clonal expansion index from normalized ranks of inferred template counts within each repertoire. In a later analysis, generation probabilities were computed using a VDJ recombination model fitted to out-of-frame rearrangements, and the results were checked against IGoR. Hypergeometric tests were used in a later analysis to score TCR-TCR, TCR-HLA and TCR-CMV co-occurrence, with a repertoire-size bias correction applied to the TCR pairs. To estimate false discovery rates, a later analysis permuted the HLA or CMV assignments 20 times. A later analysis grouped co-occurring TCRs with DBSCAN, adding TCRdist sequence similarity when clustering within HLA-allele-positive subsets. Co-occurrence clustering excluded repertoires with fewer than 30,000 or more than 120,000 public chains, plus five with anomalous nucleotide sharing. The clones in this table, taken by TCRdb from immuneACCESS, are in-frame only. Not every clone is retained; where verified, under half of the shortfall comes from an unresolved V gene, and the cause of the rest is unknown. V and J calls plus clone size are reproduced from that table; the DNA served to infer D and trimming. Across this sample there are under 200,000 clones, with almost 85% seen only once. The ten top clones hold 0.35% to 0.45% of the sample.

Per the germline V gene (reference sequence), SGHNT is the CDR1 and YYREEE is the CDR2. Clipping removes 5 bases from V and 4 bases from J, with 11 as the unmatched junction base count. Counted from cysteine to phenylalanine, this CDR3 has 15 amino acids. Only CDR3 DNA is held: 45 bases, read in frame from base 1. The cohort consisted of some 670 healthy bone marrow donors. All cohort members were sampled while nominally healthy, although unrecorded immune exposures were likely present. The donor was CMV seronegative and belonged to the group of over 300 seronegative cohort members. Every donor gave a peripheral blood sample, and the peripheral blood mononuclear cells from that sample were used for TCR beta sequencing. Genomic DNA extraction from the blood cell samples was performed with the Qiagen DNeasy Blood Extraction Kit. A remark on this clone: Its antigen has not been determined. Qualities for individual bases were not recorded, and no much larger clone is one base off.

The sequenced sample consisted of PBMCs. This chain joins TRBV5-4 to TRBJ2-7, with 8 bases in between that match TRBD2. The TCR was taken from a boy between 2 and 10 years old in good health and CMV-seronegative. The CDR3 has the sequence CASRASGRGRYEQYF. The DNA reads as follows: TGTGCCAGCAGAGCGAGCGGGAGAGGGCGGTACGAGCAGTACTTC.